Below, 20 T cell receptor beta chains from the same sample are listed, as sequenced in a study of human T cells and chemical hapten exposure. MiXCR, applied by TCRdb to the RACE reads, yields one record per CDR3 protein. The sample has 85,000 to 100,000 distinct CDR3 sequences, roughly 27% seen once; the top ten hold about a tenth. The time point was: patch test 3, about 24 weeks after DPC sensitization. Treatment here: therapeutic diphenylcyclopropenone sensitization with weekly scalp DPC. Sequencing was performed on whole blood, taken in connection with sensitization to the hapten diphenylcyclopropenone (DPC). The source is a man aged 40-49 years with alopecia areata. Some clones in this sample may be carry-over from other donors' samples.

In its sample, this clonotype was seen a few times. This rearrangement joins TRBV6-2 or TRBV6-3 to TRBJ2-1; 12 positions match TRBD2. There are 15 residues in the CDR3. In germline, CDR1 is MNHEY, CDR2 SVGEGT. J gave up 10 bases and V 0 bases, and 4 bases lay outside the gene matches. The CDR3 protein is CASSYSGLAGREQFF. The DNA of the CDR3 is TGTGCCAGCAGTTACTCTGGACTAGCGGGAAGGGAGCAGTTCTTC.

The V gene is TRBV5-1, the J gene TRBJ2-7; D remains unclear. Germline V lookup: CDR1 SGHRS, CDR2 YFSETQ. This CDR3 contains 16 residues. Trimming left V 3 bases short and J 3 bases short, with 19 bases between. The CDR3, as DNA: TGCGCCAGCAGCTACGCGCCCGACATAGCTAGCTACGAGCAGTACTTC. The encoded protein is CASSYAPDIASYEQYF.

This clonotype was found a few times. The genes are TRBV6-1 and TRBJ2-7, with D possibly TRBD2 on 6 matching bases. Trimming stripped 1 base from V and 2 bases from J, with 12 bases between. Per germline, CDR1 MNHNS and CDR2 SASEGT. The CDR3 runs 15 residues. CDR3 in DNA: TGTGCCAGCAGTGAAGTTTATGGGAGGCCCTACGAGCAGTACTTC. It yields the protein CASSEVYGRPYEQYF.

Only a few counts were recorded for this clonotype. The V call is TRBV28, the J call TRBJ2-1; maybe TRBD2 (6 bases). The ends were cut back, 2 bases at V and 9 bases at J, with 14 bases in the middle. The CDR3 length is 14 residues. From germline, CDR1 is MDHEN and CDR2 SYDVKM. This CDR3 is CASSLRQNGGEQFF. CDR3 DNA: TGTGCCAGCAGTTTAAGACAGAACGGGGGTGAGCAGTTCTTC.

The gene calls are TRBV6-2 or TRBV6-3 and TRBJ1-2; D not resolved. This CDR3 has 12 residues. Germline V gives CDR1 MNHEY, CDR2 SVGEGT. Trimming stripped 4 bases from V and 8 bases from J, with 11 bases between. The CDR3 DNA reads TGTGCCAGCAGTTCCGGACCCGGGGGCTACACCTTC. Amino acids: CASSSGPGGYTF.

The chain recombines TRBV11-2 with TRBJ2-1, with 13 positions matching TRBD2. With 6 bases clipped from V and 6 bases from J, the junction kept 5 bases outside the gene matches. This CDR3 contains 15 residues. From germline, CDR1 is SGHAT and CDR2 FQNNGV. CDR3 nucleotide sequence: TGTGCCAGCAGACTAGCGGGAGGGCCAAGCAATGAGCAGTTCTTC. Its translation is CASRLAGGPSNEQFF.

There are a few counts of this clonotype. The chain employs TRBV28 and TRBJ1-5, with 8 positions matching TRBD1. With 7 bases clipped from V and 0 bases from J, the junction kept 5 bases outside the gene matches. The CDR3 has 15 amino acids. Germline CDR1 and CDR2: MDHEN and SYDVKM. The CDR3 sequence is CASIPDRGSNQPQHF. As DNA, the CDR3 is TGTGCCAGCATCCCAGACAGGGGTAGCAATCAGCCCCAGCATTTT. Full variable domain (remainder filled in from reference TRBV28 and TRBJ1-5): DVKVTQSSRYLVKRTGEKVFLECVQDMDHENMFWYRQDPGLGLRLIYFSYDVKMKEKGDIPEGYSVSREKKERFSLILESASTNQTSMYLCASIPDRGSNQPQHFGDGTRLSIL.

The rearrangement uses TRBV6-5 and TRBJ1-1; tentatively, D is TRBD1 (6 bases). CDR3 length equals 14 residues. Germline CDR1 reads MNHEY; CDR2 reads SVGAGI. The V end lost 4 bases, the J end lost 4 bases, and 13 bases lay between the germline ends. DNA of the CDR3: TGTGCCAGCAGTTTGCAGGGAGGGGGCACTGAAGCTTTCTTT. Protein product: CASSLQGGGTEAFF.

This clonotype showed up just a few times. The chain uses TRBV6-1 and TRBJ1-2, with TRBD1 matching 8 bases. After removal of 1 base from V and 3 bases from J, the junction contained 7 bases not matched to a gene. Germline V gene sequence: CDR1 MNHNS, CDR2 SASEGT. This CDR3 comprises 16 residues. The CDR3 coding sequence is TGTGCCAGCAGTGAAGACAGGGACAGGACCCACTATGGCTACACCTTC. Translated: CASSEDRDRTHYGYTF.

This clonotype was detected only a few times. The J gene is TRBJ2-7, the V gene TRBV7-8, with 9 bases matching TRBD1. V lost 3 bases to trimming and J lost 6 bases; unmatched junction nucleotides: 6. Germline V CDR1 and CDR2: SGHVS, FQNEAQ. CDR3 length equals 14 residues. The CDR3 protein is CASSFRDRVTEQYF. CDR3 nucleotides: TGTGCCAGCAGCTTCCGGGACAGGGTGACCGAGCAGTACTTC.

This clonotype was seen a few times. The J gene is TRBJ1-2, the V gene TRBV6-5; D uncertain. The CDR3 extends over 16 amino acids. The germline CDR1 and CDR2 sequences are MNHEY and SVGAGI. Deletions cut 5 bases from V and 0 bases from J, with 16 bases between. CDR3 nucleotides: TGTGCCAGCAGTCCTCTCTCAGGCGTAGCTAACTATGGCTACACCTTC. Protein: CASSPLSGVANYGYTF.

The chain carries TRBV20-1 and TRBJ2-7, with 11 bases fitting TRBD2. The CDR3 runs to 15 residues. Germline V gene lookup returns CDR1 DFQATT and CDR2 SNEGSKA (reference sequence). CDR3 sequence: CSTGEETSGNDEQYF. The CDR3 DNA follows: TGCAGCACGGGCGAGGAGACTAGCGGGAACGACGAGCAGTACTTC.

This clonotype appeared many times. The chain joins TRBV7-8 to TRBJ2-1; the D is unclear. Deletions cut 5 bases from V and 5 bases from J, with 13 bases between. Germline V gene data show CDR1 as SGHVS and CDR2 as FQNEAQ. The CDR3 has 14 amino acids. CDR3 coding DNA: TGTGCCAGCAGCGAAGGGTATCTCGACAATGAGCAGTTCTTC. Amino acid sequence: CASSEGYLDNEQFF.

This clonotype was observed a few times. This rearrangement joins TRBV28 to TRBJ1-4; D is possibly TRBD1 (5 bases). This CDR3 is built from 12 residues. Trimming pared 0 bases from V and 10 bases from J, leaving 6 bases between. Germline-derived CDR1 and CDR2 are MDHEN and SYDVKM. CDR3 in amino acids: CASSLCGGKLFF. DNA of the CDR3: TGTGCCAGCAGTTTATGTGGGGGAAAACTGTTTTTT.

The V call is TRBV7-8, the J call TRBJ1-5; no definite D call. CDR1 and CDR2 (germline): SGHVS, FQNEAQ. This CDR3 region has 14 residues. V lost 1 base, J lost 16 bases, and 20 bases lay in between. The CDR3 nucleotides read TGTGCCAGCAGCTTAGTAGGTTGGGCAAGTCCCGTCCATTTT. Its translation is CASSLVGWASPVHF. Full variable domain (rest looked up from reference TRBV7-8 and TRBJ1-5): GAGVSQSPRYKVAKRGQDVALRCDPISGHVSLFWYQQALGQGPEFLTYFQNEAQLDKSGLPSDRFFAERPEGSVSTLKIQRTQQEDSAVYLCASSLVGWASPVHFGDGTRLSIL.

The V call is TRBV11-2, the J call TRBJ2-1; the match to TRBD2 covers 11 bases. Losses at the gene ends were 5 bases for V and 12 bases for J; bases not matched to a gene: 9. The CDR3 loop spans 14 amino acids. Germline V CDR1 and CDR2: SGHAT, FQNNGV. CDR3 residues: CASSPLAGGPGQFF. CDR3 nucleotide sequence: TGTGCCAGCAGCCCGTTAGCGGGAGGGCCGGGGCAGTTCTTC.

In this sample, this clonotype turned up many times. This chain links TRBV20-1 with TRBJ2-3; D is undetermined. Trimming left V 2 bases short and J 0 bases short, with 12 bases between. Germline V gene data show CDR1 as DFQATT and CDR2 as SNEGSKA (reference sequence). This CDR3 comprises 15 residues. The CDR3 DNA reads TGCAGTGCTAGAAGAGCGAGAGCTAGCACAGATACGCAGTATTTT. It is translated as CSARRARASTDTQYF.

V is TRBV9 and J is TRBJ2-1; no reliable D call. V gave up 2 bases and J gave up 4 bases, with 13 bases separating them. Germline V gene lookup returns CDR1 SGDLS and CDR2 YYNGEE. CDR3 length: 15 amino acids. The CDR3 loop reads CASSVAEAPYNEQFF. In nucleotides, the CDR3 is TGTGCCAGCAGCGTCGCCGAGGCGCCGTACAATGAGCAGTTCTTC. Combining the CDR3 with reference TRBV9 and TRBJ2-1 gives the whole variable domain DSGVTQTPKHLITATGQRVTLRCSPRSGDLSVYWYQQSLDQGLQFLIQYYNGEERAKGNILERFSAQQFPDLHSELNLSSLELGDSALYFCASSVAEAPYNEQFFGPGTRLTVL.

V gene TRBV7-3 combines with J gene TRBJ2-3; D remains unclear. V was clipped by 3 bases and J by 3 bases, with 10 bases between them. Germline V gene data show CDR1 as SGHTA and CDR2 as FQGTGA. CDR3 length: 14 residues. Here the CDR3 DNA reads TGTGCCAGCAGCTTTGGCCCCTTTACAGATACGCAGTATTTT. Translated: CASSFGPFTDTQYF.

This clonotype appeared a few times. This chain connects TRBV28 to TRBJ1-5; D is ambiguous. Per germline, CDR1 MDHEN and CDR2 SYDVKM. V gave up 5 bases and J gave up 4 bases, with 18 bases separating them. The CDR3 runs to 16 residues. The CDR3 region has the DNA TGTGCCAGCAGTCCCGTTGGAGGTGCTTGGAATCAGCCCCAGCATTTT. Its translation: CASSPVGGAWNQPQHF.